The 26 T cell receptor beta chains below come from one sample, sequenced in a study of T cells expressing NK-cell markers. Each CDR3 protein gets one entry in TCRdb, which reprocessed the 5' RACE reads and gives no DNA. Found here are a few hundred thousand distinct CDR3 sequences; the top ten clones hold over 4%. The sequenced sample was blood T cells: a sorted CD56 or NKG2C T cell subset, CD4+ or CD8+ T cells, or bulk PBMC T cells (not recorded which). The source is a man aged 18-75 years in good health.

This chain joins TRBV5-1 and TRBJ1-2. The CDR3 has 18 residues. Germline V gene lookup returns CDR1 SGHRS and CDR2 YFSETQ. The chain's CDR3 is CASSLEYQPSGANYGYTF.

Here the CDR3 reads CASSRTGTGEHITF. The chain couples TRBV6-1 to TRBJ1-2; TCRdb's D call of TRBD1 is untestable without DNA. This CDR3 spans 14 amino acids. Looked up from germline, CDR1 is MNHNS and CDR2 is SASEGT.

The chain uses TRBV24-1 and TRBJ2-3; TCRdb's D call of TRBD1 is untestable without DNA. Germline lookup yields CDR1 KGHDR and CDR2 SFDVKD. This CDR3 is 16 amino acids long. The CDR3 is CATSDFGQGTTDTQYF.

The gene calls are TRBV10-3 and TRBJ2-1; TCRdb reports TRBD2, a call that lacks DNA to check it against. Germline loops: CDR1 ENHRY, CDR2 SYGVKD. CDR3 length equals 17 residues. The CDR3 spells CAISVNPGLAGGDEQFF.

V and J are TRBV5-1 and TRBJ2-7; the D call from TCRdb, TRBD1, cannot be confirmed without DNA. CDR3 size: 16 residues. Germline V gene data show CDR1 as SGHRS and CDR2 as YFSETQ. CDR3 residues: CASSGWTGGGSYEQYF.

J is TRBJ2-2 and V is TRBV24-1; the D call of TRBD2 rests on TCRdb alone, since no DNA is present to check it. The germline gives CDR1 KGHDR, CDR2 SFDVKD. The CDR3 is 22 amino acids. The CDR3 protein is CATKEAGPTPRASGANTGELFF.

CDR3: CSVEDRGRNYGYTF. V usage is TRBV29-1 and J usage is TRBJ1-2; the TCRdb call, TRBD1, lacks DNA for checking. This CDR3 is built from 14 residues. The germline V gene has CDR1 SQVTM and CDR2 ANQGSEA. The full variable domain, with the rest looked up from reference TRBV29-1 and TRBJ1-2, is SAVISQKPSRDICQRGTSLTIQCQVDSQVTMMFWYRQQPGQSLTLIATANQGSEATYESGFVIDKFPISRPNLTFSTLTVSNMSPEDSSIYLCSVEDRGRNYGYTFGSGTRLTVV.

The chain uses TRBV21-1 and TRBJ1-1. TRBV21-1 is reported as a pseudogene. The CDR3 covers 15 residues. The CDR3 protein is CASSKGADLNTEAFF.

The chain employs TRBV19 and TRBJ1-1; TCRdb outputs TRBD1, but without DNA this stays unchecked. CDR3 length: 11 amino acids. Germline V gene data show CDR1 as LNHDA and CDR2 as SQIVND (reference sequence). The CDR3 loop reads CASSPGAEAFF.

This chain links TRBV14 with TRBJ2-3; TCRdb designates TRBD1, a call that cannot be tested without DNA. The CDR3 consists of 17 residues. Looked up from germline, CDR1 is SGHDN and CDR2 is FVKESK. CDR3 sequence: CASSPQLGKQGADTQYF. Drawing the rest from reference TRBV14 and TRBJ2-3, the complete variable domain is EAGVTQFPSHSVIEKGQTVTLRCDPISGHDNLYWYRRVMGKEIKFLLHFVKESKQDESGMPNNRFLAERTGGTYSTLKVQPAELEDSGVYFCASSPQLGKQGADTQYFGPGTRLTVL.

The chain is built from TRBV20-1 and TRBJ2-3; TCRdb lists TRBD1, though no DNA is available to test this call. The CDR3 spans 13 residues. Germline CDR1 is DFQATT and CDR2 is SNEGSKA (reference sequence). The CDR3 sequence is CSARHVPGLGQYF.

This chain connects TRBV6-5 to TRBJ2-3; lacking DNA, the TRBD1 call made by TCRdb goes unchecked. Germline loops: CDR1 MNHEY, CDR2 SVGAGI. This CDR3 contains 16 residues. CDR3 sequence reads: CASSYKRTGNTDTQYF.

The chain links TRBV7-6 to TRBJ2-5; TCRdb picks TRBD1, but there is no DNA to check that call. The CDR3 consists of 15 residues. In germline, CDR1 is SGHVS, CDR2 FNYEAQ. CDR3 sequence: CASSLAPGAQETQYF.

V gene TRBV28 combines with J gene TRBJ1-4; no DNA is available, so the TRBD1 call from TCRdb remains unchecked. Germline CDR1 is MDHEN and CDR2 is SYDVKM. The CDR3 totals 11 residues. The chain's CDR3 is CAGGRNEKLFF. The full variable domain, rest sourced from reference TRBV28 and TRBJ1-4, is DVKVTQSSRYLVKRTGEKVFLECVQDMDHENMFWYRQDPGLGLRLIYFSYDVKMKEKGDIPEGYSVSREKKERFSLILESASTNQTSMYLCAGGRNEKLFFGSGTQLSVL.

V is TRBV6-1 and J is TRBJ2-1; TCRdb's D call, TRBD1, is unchecked because there is no DNA. CDR3 length: 13 amino acids. Germline-derived CDR1 and CDR2 are MNHNS and SASEGT. Here the CDR3 reads CASRIGQYNEQFF.

V gene TRBV18 combines with J gene TRBJ2-3; TCRdb's D gene call, TRBD1, goes unchecked for lack of DNA. The length of the CDR3 is 16 residues. Germline V gene data show CDR1 as KGHSH and CDR2 as LQKENI. The CDR3 region is CASSRSTGVSTDTQYF.

The chain carries TRBV14 and TRBJ2-4; the TCRdb D gene call, TRBD2, has no DNA to confirm it. This CDR3 has 15 amino acids. Looked up from germline, CDR1 is SGHDN and CDR2 is FVKESK. The CDR3 sequence is CASSQFLAPRNIQYF.

The gene calls are TRBV7-8 and TRBJ2-2; TCRdb picks TRBD1, but there is no DNA to check that call. The CDR3 extends over 15 amino acids. Germline CDR1 is SGHVS and CDR2 is FQNEAQ. The CDR3 is CASSLRDRNTGELFF.

The rearrangement uses TRBV27 and TRBJ2-2; TCRdb gives TRBD1 as the D gene, but with no DNA this cannot be confirmed. CDR3 length: 13 amino acids. CDR1 MNHEY and CDR2 SMNVEV come from the germline V gene (reference sequence). The CDR3 reads CATWTGRTGELFF.

The rearrangement links TRBV20-1 to TRBJ1-3; TCRdb returns TRBD1, unconfirmable since there is no DNA. This CDR3 is 14 amino acids long. The V gene's germline CDR1 is DFQATT and CDR2 SNEGSKA (reference sequence). The CDR3 protein is CSARRGAEGNTIYF.

The chain links TRBV6-1 to TRBJ2-3; TCRdb reports TRBD1, a call that lacks DNA to check it against. Looked up from germline, CDR1 is MNHNS and CDR2 is SASEGT. The CDR3 consists of 16 residues. The CDR3 reads CASSRTGGASTDTQYF.

The chain has TRBV12-3 or TRBV12-4 and TRBJ1-1; with no DNA, the TCRdb D assignment of TRBD1 cannot be verified. The CDR3 spans 14 residues. The CDR3 spells CASRPPWEGTEAFF.

The rearrangement uses TRBV2 and TRBJ1-3. CDR3 length: 13 amino acids. CDR1 is SNHLY, CDR2 FYNNEI, per germline. CDR3 sequence reads: CASSLGYGNTIYF.

The chain links TRBV7-2 to TRBJ2-1. This CDR3 is built from 13 residues. The germline V gene has CDR1 SGHTA and CDR2 FQGNSA. CDR3 loop: CASSLSSLGEQFF. The entire variable domain, with the rest obtained from reference TRBV7-2 and TRBJ2-1, is as follows: GAGVSQSPSNKVTEKGKDVELRCDPISGHTALYWYRQSLGQGLEFLIYFQGNSAPDKSGLPSDRFSAERTGGSVSTLTIQRTQQEDSAVYLCASSLSSLGEQFFGPGTRLTVL.

This chain connects TRBV7-9 to TRBJ1-3. The CDR3 loop spans 14 amino acids. Germline V gene sequence: CDR1 SEHNR, CDR2 FQNEAQ (reference sequence). CDR3 loop: CASFHTPSGNTIYF.

This chain joins TRBV11-2 and TRBJ2-2. Germline V CDR1 and CDR2: SGHAT, FQNNGV. The CDR3 sequence is 16 residues long. This CDR3 is CASSLATTQNTGELFF.